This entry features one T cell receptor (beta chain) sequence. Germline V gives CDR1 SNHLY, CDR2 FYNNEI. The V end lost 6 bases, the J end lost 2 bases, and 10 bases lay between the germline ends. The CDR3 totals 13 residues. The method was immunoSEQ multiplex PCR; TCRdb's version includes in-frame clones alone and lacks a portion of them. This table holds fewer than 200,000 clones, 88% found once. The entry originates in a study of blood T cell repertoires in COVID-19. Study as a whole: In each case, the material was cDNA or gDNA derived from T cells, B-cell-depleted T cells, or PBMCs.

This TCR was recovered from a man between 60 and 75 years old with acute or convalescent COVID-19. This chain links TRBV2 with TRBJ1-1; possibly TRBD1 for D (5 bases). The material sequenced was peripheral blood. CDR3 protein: CASRTEFNTEAFF. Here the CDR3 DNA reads TGTGCCAGCAGGACAGAGTTTAACACTGAAGCTTTCTTT.